The clone carrying this T cell receptor (beta chain) was seen a handful of times. This record belongs to a study of human T cells and chemical hapten exposure. Time point noted: healthy volunteer bleed at 2 weeks. Whole blood, unfractionated, served as the material for total RNA extraction. Germline CDR1 ENHRY, CDR2 SYGVKD. Between the trimmed V and J ends, which lost 6 bases and 0 bases, there was a span of 11 bases. This CDR3 has 15 residues. As originally analysed: 95,638 TCRs per sample was the median, with a range of 23,224 to 690,600. TCRdb passed the RACE reads through MiXCR, listing each CDR3 protein once. The V and J calls come from TCRdb's annotation, not from the publication. The sample consists of some 93,000 distinct CDR3 sequences, 8.5% to 9% of them appearing once.

The sequence came from a female donor in good health. Some clones in this sample may be carry-over from other donors' samples. V gene TRBV10-3 combines with J gene TRBJ1-4; D not resolved. The sequenced material came from whole blood. CDR3 in DNA: TGTGCCATCAGGGAGACGGTTGCAACTAATGAAAAACTGTTTTTT. It codes for CAIRETVATNEKLFF.